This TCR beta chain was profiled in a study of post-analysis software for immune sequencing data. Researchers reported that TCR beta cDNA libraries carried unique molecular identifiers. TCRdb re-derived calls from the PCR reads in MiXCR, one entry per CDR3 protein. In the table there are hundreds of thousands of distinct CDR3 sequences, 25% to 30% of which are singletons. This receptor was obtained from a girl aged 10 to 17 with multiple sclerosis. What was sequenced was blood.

In DNA form, the CDR3 reads TGTGCCAGCAGCTTAGATTTTGGGGGTCCGGGCACAGATACGCAGTATTTT. Translated, it gives CASSLDFGGPGTDTQYF. The chain joins TRBV11-2 to TRBJ2-3; either TRBD1 or TRBD2 may supply D (5 bases each). V dropped 0 bases and J dropped 1 base, with 14 bases sitting between them. CDR3 length equals 17 residues. Germline V gene sequence: CDR1 SGHAT, CDR2 FQNNGV.